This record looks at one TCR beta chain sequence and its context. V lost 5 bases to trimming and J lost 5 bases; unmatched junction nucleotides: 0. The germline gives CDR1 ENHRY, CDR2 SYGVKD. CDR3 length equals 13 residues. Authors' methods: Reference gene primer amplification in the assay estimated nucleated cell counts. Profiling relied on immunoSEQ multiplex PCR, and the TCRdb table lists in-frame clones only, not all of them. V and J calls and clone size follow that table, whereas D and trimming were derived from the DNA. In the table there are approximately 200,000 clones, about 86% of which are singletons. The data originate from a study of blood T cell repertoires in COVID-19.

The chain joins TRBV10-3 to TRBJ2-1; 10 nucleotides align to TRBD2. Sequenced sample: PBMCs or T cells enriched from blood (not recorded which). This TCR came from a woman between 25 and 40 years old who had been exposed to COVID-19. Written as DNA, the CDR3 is TGTGCCATCAGTACTAGCGGGGACAATGAGCAGTTCTTC. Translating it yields CAISTSGDNEQFF.